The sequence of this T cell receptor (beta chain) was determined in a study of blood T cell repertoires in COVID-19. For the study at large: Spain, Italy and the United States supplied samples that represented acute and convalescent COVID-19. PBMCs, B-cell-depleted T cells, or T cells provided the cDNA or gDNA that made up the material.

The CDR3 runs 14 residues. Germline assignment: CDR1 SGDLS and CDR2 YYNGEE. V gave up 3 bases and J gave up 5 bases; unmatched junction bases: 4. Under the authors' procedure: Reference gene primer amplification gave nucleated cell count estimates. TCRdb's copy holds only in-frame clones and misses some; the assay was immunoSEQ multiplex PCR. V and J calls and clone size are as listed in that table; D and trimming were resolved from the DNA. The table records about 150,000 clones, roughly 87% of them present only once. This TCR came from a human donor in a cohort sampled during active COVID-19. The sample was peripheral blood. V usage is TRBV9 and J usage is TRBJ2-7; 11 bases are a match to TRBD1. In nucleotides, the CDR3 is TGTGCCAGCAGCGGGGGACAGGGGGAACACGAGCAGTACTTC. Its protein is CASSGGQGEHEQYF.